This TCR beta chain comes out of a study of cytotoxic CD8 clonotypes in ibrutinib-treated CLL. Study-level information: The group held 11 relapsed/refractory and roughly 14 treatment-naive patients, with roughly 17 IGHV unmutated.

Sequencing was performed with immunoSEQ multiplex PCR; in TCRdb, only in-frame clones are kept and a portion is missing. The table lists about 300,000 clones, less than 85% of them singletons. On this clone: No antigen is known for it.

Overall study results and limits: Rare overall, public clonotypes shrank or held steady under therapy. Having risen at ibrutinib response, clonality had fallen back toward baseline by progression. Baseline clonality, higher than in age-matched healthy donors, tracked circulating CD8+ T-cell counts.

Source: PBMCs, taken at disease progression, from a patient treated with ibrutinib. This TCR was recovered from a human donor with chronic lymphocytic leukemia.

CDR3 nucleotides: TGCGCCAGCAGCCAAGAGACAGGGAACACTGAAGCTTTCTTT. It codes for CASSQETGNTEAFF. The rearrangement uses TRBV4-3 and TRBJ1-1, with D perhaps TRBD1 (6 bases). V was clipped by 0 bases and J by 1 base, with 6 bases between them. This CDR3 spans 14 amino acids. Germline CDR1 is LGHNA and CDR2 is YSLEER.